This T cell receptor beta chain was identified during a study of vaccination and CD4 T cells after COVID-19 (dated 2022 in TCRdb). The study in broad terms: Convalescent patients had a positive SARS-CoV-2 result on nasal swab PCR, and of these patients, some ten had mild disease and one had severe disease. Post-COVID blood samples from convalescent patients were collected a median of approximately 100 days after diagnosis, with a range of about 30 to 170 days. Culture stimuli were overlapping spike peptide pools from SARS-CoV-2 and from the common cold coronaviruses HCoV-NL63, HCoV-OC43 and HCoV-229E. Post-vaccine blood samples were collected a median of approximately 68 days after the second vaccine dose, ranging from roughly 12 to 250 days. The convalescent cohort comprised six males and four females, including two Hispanic individuals, seven Caucasians, two Asians and one multiracial person. Control cultures received a CEFX viral epitope pool as the positive control, an HIV-1 Nef peptide pool as the negative control, or no peptide. The spike-specific CD4+ TCR repertoire was compared before and after mRNA vaccination in over 9 COVID-19 convalescent patients and several infection-naive healthy vaccine recipients. Two doses of either the Pfizer-BioNTech BNT162b2 vaccine (n=8) or the Moderna mRNA-1273 vaccine (n=2) were administered to participants.

Broader findings and caveats from the paper: The median count of SARS-CoV-2-reactive clonotypes went up from approximately 22 after infection to about 41 after vaccination, although the change was not significant. Nearly all vaccine-specific clones in convalescent patients (304 of 307) were mono-reactive for SARS-CoV-2 spike rather than cross-reactive with common cold coronaviruses. Only a relatively small number of convalescent patients were included in the study, and early timepoints following natural infection were not analyzed. Among convalescent patients, a median roughly 90% of the SARS-CoV-2-reactive clones seen after vaccination appeared only after vaccination, which suggests priming specific to the vaccine.

The CDR3, cysteine through phenylalanine, is 15 amino acids long. Of all the DNA, just the CDR3 is kept, 45 bases in frame from base 1. CDR1 and CDR2 (MGHRA, YSYEKL) derive from the germline V gene. Between the V and J ends, shortened by 0 bases and 2 bases respectively, the junction contains 8 bases. The receptor library was made with PCR. TCR sequencing of DNA from cultured CD4+ T cells used the Oncomine TCR Beta short-read assay at the Johns Hopkins FTIC core. The QIAamp micro DNA kit was used to extract genomic DNA from the cultured CD4+ T cells. Oncomine TCR Beta libraries from cultured CD4+ T cells were pooled with unique dual indexes and sequenced on an Illumina iSeq 100. The authors processed their data as follows. Non-productive sequences were removed, and CDR3s not starting with C, not ending with F or W, or shorter than 7 amino acids were discarded. Antigen-specific clonotypes were identified with the MANAFEST web application by comparing peptide-stimulated wells with reference and other culture wells. To be called positive, a clone needed an FDR below 0.05, an odds ratio above 5, and a productive frequency above 0.1% in at least two of three replicate wells. A clonotype counted as cross-reactive if it showed significant expansion both in the SARS-CoV-2 spike wells and in at least one common cold coronavirus spike condition. CDR3 homology was assessed with Levenshtein distances (stringdist) and unrooted phylogenetic trees (ape) in R version 3.6.1. The public sequencing data were trimmed at Q25 with fastp and processed into clonotypes with MiXCR by TCRdb, which kept only in-frame beta chains. Every entry covers one CDR3 protein and lists the most common genes and DNA from its rows. The V and J calls and clone size come from TCRdb's table, not from the authors' own analysis. The sample table holds 20,000 to 30,000 distinct CDR3 sequences, of which roughly 49% were seen once. Together, the top ten hold roughly 6% of the sample.

Concerning this clonotype itself: Its antigen is not yet known. Within one base of it there is no much larger clone, and no base qualities were kept.

The sample's treatment or condition label, decoded: roughly 11-day PBMC culture with coronavirus spike peptide pools or control peptides (ViraFEST assay). The study used the ViraFEST assay, which expanded antigen-specific T cells with peptide pools and then identified expanded clonotypes by TCR sequencing. The convalescent patients' positive SARS-CoV-2 PCR tests fell between March and December 2020, which was before the Alpha, Beta and Delta variants emerged in the United States. Each well held 2.1 million or so PBMCs cultured in IMDM containing about 5% human AB serum and 10 IU/ml IL-2, with around 9.7 ug/ml peptide pools added. Half of the culture medium was replaced with fresh IL-2-containing medium on days 3 and 7. After 10 days of culture, CD4+ T cells were isolated by negative selection using the EasySep CD4+ T cell isolation kit. PBMCs were separated from whole blood using Ficoll-Paque Plus gradient centrifugation and then either used fresh or cryopreserved at -140C. Each culture condition was generally run in triplicate wells.

Recombination linked TRBV4-1 to TRBJ1-5; the D segment cannot be called with confidence. The source is a human donor who had recovered from COVID-19. The sample consisted of CD4+ T cells from blood, cultured in vitro. The DNA is as follows: TGCGCCAGCAGCCAAGAGGCCGGGGGCAATCAGCCCCAGCATTTT. The translation is CASSQEAGGNQPQHF.